Here is one T cell receptor (beta chain) with its context. The antigen this receptor binds is unknown. No quality values exist for individual bases; no much larger clone is one base distant. One collaborating source in Seattle enrolled patients during active infection and followed them longitudinally through the course of disease. Whole blood was collected in K2EDTA tubes by collaborating institutions according to the institutions' own protocols. For TCRbeta analysis, collaborators shipped samples in one of three forms: frozen whole blood, isolated PBMCs, or DNA extracted from either of those sample types. This sample was included in a study of blood T cell repertoires in COVID-19 (dated by TCRdb to about 2020). At the level of the whole study: Collaborator samples came from the United States, Italy and Spain and covered acute and convalescent phases of COVID-19. The prospective study material was composed of cDNA or gDNA derived from T cells, B-cell-depleted T cells, or PBMCs. The dataset comprised deeply sampled blood TCRbeta repertoires from subjects exposed to, actively infected with, or recovered from COVID-19. The repertoires were released in a freely available public database meant as a resource for research on the immune response to SARS-CoV-2. The samples were drawn from the first 160 participants of the ongoing ImmuneRACE study and from more than 1,000 subjects provided by 6 global collaborators. The sample metadata nearly always contained a de-identified subject ID, COVID-19 status, age in years and sex. Where available, HLA class I and class II types were taken from metadata supplied by the sample provider and were not determined by assay-based typing.

The immunoSEQ Assay, a bias-controlled multiplex PCR, was used to amplify TCRbeta CDR3 regions from genomic DNA. The source study handled its data this way. Nucleated cell counts per sample were estimated from amplification of reference gene primers within the assay. Sequence reads were collapsed and filtered to measure the absolute abundance of every unique TCRbeta CDR3 rearrangement. For each sample, productive Simpson clonality was calculated by taking the square root of Simpson's diversity index across productive rearrangements. In TCRdb, the immuneACCESS table is reduced to in-frame sequences with V and J assigned. These tables do not hold every clone; where another copy was compared, an unresolved V gene accounts for under half, and the others remain unexplained. V, J and clone size were drawn from that table, and D and trimming were deduced from the DNA. This sample is represented by more than 200,000 clones; around four fifths of them were singletons. Approximately 8.4% of the sample is taken by the ten largest.

The study at large found these results: How much clinical and demographic metadata was included differed by source and by participant, and the metadata was provided uncurated.

V is cut back by 6 bases and J by 7 bases, with 8 bases in the junction unmatched. There are 15 amino acids in the CDR3, from cysteine to phenylalanine inclusive. Kept here is only the CDR3 DNA, which spans 45 bases and is read in frame from base 1. CDR1 and CDR2 are drawn from the germline V gene: MNHEY, SVGAGI. The TCR originated in a woman of 80 years or more with COVID-19, enrolled during active disease. Here the chain combines TRBV6-5 and TRBJ1-6; the junction holds 8 bases that match TRBD1. Source material: peripheral blood. The CDR3 sequence is CASRPDRGMNSPLHF. The DNA is as follows: TGTGCCAGCAGGCCCGACAGGGGTATGAATTCACCCCTCCACTTT.